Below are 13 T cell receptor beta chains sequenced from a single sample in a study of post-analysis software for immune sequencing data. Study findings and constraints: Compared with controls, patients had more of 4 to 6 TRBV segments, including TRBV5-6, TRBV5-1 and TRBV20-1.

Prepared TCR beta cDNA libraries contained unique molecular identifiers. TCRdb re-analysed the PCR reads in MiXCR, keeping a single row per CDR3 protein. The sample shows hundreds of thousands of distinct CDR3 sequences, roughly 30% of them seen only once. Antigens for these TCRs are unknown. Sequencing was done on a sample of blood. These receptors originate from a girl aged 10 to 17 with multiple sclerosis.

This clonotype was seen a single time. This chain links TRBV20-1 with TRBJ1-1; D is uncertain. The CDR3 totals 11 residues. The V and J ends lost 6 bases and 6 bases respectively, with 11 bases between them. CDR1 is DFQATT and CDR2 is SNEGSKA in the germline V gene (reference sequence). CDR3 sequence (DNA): TGCAGTGCAGAACGTCGCCCTGAAGCTTTCTTT. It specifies CSAERRPEAFF.

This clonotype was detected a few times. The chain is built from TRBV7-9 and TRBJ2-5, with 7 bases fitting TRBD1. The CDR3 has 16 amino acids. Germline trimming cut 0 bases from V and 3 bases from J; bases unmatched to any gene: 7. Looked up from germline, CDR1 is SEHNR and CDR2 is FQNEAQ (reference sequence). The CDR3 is CASSLALVTGEETQYF. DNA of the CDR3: TGTGCCAGCAGCTTAGCCCTGGTCACAGGGGAAGAGACCCAGTACTTC.

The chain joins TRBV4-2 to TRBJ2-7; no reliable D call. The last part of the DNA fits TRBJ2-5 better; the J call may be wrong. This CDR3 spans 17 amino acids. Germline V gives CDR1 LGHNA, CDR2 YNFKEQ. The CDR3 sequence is CASSQVLGGPPRETQYF. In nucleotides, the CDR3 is TGTGCCAGCAGCCAAGTTTTGGGCGGCCCCCCTCGGGAGACCCAGTACTTC.

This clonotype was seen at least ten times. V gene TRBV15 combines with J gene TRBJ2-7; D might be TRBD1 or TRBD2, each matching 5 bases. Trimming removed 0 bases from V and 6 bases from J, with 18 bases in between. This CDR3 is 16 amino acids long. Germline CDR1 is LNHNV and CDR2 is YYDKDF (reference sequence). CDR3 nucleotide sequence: TGTGCCACCAGCAGAGATTTACCCGGGGCTACGTCCGAGCAGTACTTC. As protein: CATSRDLPGATSEQYF.

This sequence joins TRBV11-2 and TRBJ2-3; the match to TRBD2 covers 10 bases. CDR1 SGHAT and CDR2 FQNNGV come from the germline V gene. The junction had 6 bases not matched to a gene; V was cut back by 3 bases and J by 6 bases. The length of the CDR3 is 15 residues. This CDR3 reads CASSFWASGGDTQYF. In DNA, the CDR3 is TGTGCCAGCAGCTTTTGGGCTAGCGGGGGTGATACGCAGTATTTT.

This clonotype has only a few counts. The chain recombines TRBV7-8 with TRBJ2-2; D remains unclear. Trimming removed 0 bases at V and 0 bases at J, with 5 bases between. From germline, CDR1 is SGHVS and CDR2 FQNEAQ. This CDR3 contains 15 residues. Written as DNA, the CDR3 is TGTGCCAGCAGCTTAGCGCCACCGAACACCGGGGAGCTGTTTTTT. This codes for CASSLAPPNTGELFF.

The CDR3 protein is CASSQLAETQYF. CDR3 bases: TGTGCCAGCAGCCAACTAGCGGAGACCCAGTACTTC. The rearrangement joins TRBV12-3 or TRBV12-4 to TRBJ2-7; 7 bases fit TRBD2. The J call may be in error: the DNA end matches TRBJ2-5 better. The CDR3 runs to 12 residues.

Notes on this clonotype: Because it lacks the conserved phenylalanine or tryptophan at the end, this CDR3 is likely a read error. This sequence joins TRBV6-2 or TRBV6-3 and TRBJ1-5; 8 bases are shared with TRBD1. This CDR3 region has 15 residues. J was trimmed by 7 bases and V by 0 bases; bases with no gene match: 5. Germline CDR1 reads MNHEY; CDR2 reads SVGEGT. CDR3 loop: CASSYSPAGGQPQHL. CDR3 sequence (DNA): TGTGCCAGCAGTTACTCTCCGGCAGGGGGCCAGCCCCAGCATTTG.

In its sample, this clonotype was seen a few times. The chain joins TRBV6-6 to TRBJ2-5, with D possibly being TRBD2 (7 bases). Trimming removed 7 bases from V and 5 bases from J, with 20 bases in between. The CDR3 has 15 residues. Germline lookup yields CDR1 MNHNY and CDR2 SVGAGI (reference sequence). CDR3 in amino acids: CASNPNSGGAETQYF. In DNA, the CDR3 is TGTGCCAGCAACCCCAACTCGGGGGGCGCGGAGACCCAGTACTTC.

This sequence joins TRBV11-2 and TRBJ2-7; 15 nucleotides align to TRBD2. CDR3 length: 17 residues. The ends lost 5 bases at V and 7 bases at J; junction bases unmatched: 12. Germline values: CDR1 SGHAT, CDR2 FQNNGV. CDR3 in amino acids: CASSRTSGRASYNEQYF. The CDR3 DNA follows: TGTGCCAGCAGCCGGACTAGCGGGAGGGCATCCTACAATGAGCAGTACTTC.

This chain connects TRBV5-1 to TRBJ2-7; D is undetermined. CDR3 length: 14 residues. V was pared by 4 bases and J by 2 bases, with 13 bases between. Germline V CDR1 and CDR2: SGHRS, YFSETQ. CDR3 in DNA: TGCGCCAGCAGCCCCGTACCCGGGCCCTACGAGCAGTACTTC. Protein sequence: CASSPVPGPYEQYF.

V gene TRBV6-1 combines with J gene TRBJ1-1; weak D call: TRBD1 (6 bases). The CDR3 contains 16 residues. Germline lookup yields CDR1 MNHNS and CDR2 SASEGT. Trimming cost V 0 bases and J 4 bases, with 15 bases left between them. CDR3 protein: CASSEALGGGSTEAFF. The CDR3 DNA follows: TGTGCCAGCAGTGAAGCGCTGGGGGGCGGTTCCACTGAAGCTTTCTTT.

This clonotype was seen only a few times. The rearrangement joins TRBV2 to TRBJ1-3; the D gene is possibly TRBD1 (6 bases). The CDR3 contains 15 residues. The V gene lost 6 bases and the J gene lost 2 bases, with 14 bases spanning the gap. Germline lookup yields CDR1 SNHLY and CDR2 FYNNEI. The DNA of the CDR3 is TGTGCCAGCAGATTGCAGGGGTCGGCTGGAAACACCATATATTTT. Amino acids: CASRLQGSAGNTIYF.